These 26 T cell receptor beta chains originate from one sample sequenced in a study of blood T cell repertoires in COVID-19. TCRdb's table, derived via immunoSEQ multiplex PCR, lists solely in-frame clones and lacks some. The sample carries tens of thousands of clones, around 84% recorded once. Sequences were obtained from peripheral blood. These receptors all stem from a man between 60 and 75 years old with acute or convalescent COVID-19.

This clone has only one observation. The chain recombines TRBV7-2 with TRBJ2-3; perhaps TRBD2 as D (7 bases). The germline CDR1 and CDR2 sequences are SGHTA and FQGNSA. The CDR3 has 14 residues. Trimming took off 6 bases at V and 5 bases at J, with 15 bases between the two ends. Written as DNA, the CDR3 is TGTGCCAGCAGTCAACGGGGGGCTGGAGATACGCAGTATTTT. As protein: CASSQRGAGDTQYF.

This chain joins TRBV6-5 and TRBJ1-1; 7 bases are shared with TRBD1. CDR3 length equals 14 residues. The germline V gene encodes CDR1 MNHEY and CDR2 SVGAGI. V lost 6 bases and J lost 1; bases outside the gene matches: 5. The CDR3 reads CASRPGQRNTEAFF. CDR3 in DNA: TGTGCCAGCAGACCGGGACAGAGGAACACTGAAGCTTTCTTT.

The chain's CDR3 is CASSLLPGFGRQETQYF. CDR3 DNA: TGTGCCAGCAGCTTGCTTCCCGGGTTCGGTCGGCAAGAGACCCAGTACTTC. V gene TRBV7-2 combines with J gene TRBJ2-5; D gene unclear. Trimming removed 3 bases at V and 2 bases at J, with 19 bases between. CDR1 is SGHTA, CDR2 FQGNSA, per germline. The CDR3 is 17 residues long.

The rearrangement uses TRBV11-2 and TRBJ1-6; 8 nucleotides line up with TRBD1. This CDR3 has 16 amino acids. J was trimmed by 8 bases and V by 5 bases; bases with no gene match: 11. Germline CDR1 and CDR2: SGHAT and FQNNGV. In DNA, the CDR3 is TGTGCCAGCAGCCACCAGACCGGGACAGGATATTCACCCCTCCACTTT. This translates into CASSHQTGTGYSPLHF.

The chain links TRBV19 to TRBJ1-1; possible D gene TRBD1, 6 bases. CDR3 length: 14 residues. V was clipped by 3 bases and J by 4 bases, with 12 bases between them. Germline V gene lookup returns CDR1 LNHDA and CDR2 SQIVND (reference sequence). The CDR3 loop is CASSIRGAGTEAFF. CDR3 in DNA: TGTGCCAGTAGTATTCGGGGGGCAGGCACTGAAGCTTTCTTT.

As concerns this clone: Other DNA sequences within the sample encode an identical CDR3. The chain recombines TRBV28 with TRBJ1-5; tentatively, D is TRBD1 (5 bases). The CDR3 spans 13 residues. Germline values: CDR1 MDHEN, CDR2 SYDVKM. With 2 bases removed from V and 6 bases from J, the gap between germline ends came to 8 bases. CDR3 residues: CASSLGGVQPQHF. DNA for the CDR3: TGTGCCAGCAGTTTAGGGGGGGTTCAGCCCCAGCATTTT.

This chain uses TRBV7-7 with TRBJ2-5, with TRBD2 matching over 12 bases. Trimming cost V 5 bases and J 5 bases; bases outside gene matches: 12. Germline CDR1 is SSHAT and CDR2 is FNYEAQ (reference sequence). The CDR3 is 17 amino acids. CDR3 protein: CASSPWTSGEVQETQYF. CDR3 DNA: TGTGCCAGCAGCCCTTGGACTAGCGGGGAGGTCCAGGAGACCCAGTACTTC.

The rearrangement links TRBV7-2 to TRBJ2-5; 9 bases are a match to TRBD1. Germline trimming cut 4 bases from V and 3 bases from J; bases unmatched to any gene: 3. This CDR3 is 14 amino acids long. Germline CDR1 is SGHTA and CDR2 is FQGNSA. The CDR3 DNA sequence: TGTGCCAGCAGCTCGGACAGGGGAAAAGAGACCCAGTACTTC. Its translation is CASSSDRGKETQYF.

CDR3 sequence (DNA): TGTGCCAGCAGCCACAACAGGGGGCAGGTTGCACCCACTGAAGCTTTCTTT. Its translation: CASSHNRGQVAPTEAFF. The chain recombines TRBV3-1 (or the pseudogene TRBV3-2) with TRBJ1-1; 9 nucleotides match TRBD1. Trimming cost V 3 bases and J 4 bases; bases outside gene matches: 12. This CDR3 is built from 17 residues. The germline V gene has CDR1 LGHDT and CDR2 YNNKEL (reference sequence).

The chain recombines TRBV19 with TRBJ1-1; D is undetermined. CDR3 size: 13 residues. Trimming stripped 7 bases from V and 4 bases from J, with 13 bases between. CDR1 LNHDA and CDR2 SQIVND come from the germline V gene (reference sequence). The CDR3: CASTLGLGTEAFF. For the CDR3, the DNA is TGTGCCAGTACCCTTGGCCTAGGCACTGAAGCTTTCTTT.

The rearrangement links TRBV6-2 or TRBV6-3 to TRBJ1-2, with D possibly TRBD1 on 5 matching bases. This CDR3 has 12 amino acids. The germline V and J ends were trimmed by 5 bases and 7 bases, with 11 bases remaining between them. The V gene's germline CDR1 is MNHEY and CDR2 SVGEGT. Here the CDR3 DNA reads TGTGCCAGCAGTCTGGTGGGGCTTGGCTACACCTTC. It encodes CASSLVGLGYTF.

The rearrangement uses TRBV13 and TRBJ1-1, with D possibly TRBD1 on 5 matching bases. CDR3 length equals 14 residues. Trimming shortened V by 6 bases and J by 5 bases, and 16 bases separated the two germline ends. CDR1 and CDR2 (germline): PRHDT, FYEKMQ (reference sequence). This chain's CDR3 is CASSLRGARTEAFF. The CDR3 region has the DNA TGTGCCAGCAGTTTACGCGGGGCGAGAACTGAAGCTTTCTTT.

The genes are TRBV4-2 and TRBJ2-7; D is perhaps TRBD1 (6 bases). The CDR3 consists of 15 residues. The V end lost 1 base, the J end lost 1 base, and 11 bases lay between the germline ends. CDR1 is LGHNA and CDR2 is YNFKEQ in the germline V gene. CDR3: CASSQGPGASYEQYF. CDR3 nucleotide sequence: TGTGCCAGCAGCCAAGGGCCAGGGGCATCCTACGAGCAGTACTTC.

V gene TRBV5-6 combines with J gene TRBJ2-7, with D uncertain. The V and J ends lost 6 bases and 3 bases respectively, with 19 bases between them. In germline, CDR1 is SGHDT, CDR2 YYEEEE. This CDR3 spans 15 amino acids. For the CDR3, the DNA is TGTGCCAGCACCTCGCAGCTGGGCAAAGTCTACGAGCAGTACGTC. It yields the protein CASTSQLGKVYEQYV.

The V and J genes are TRBV5-4 and TRBJ2-1; tentative D call: TRBD1 (5 bases). Germline-derived CDR1 and CDR2 are SGHNT and YYREEE (reference sequence). The CDR3 extends over 15 amino acids. V lost 0 bases to trimming and J lost 15 bases, with 22 bases between them. The CDR3 DNA reads as TGTGCCAGCAGCTTGGACCGTGGTGTCGTGGGGCCCTTGTTCTTC. The encoded protein is CASSLDRGVVGPLFF.

The rearrangement uses TRBV5-8 and TRBJ1-1; D is undetermined. Germline V CDR1 and CDR2: SGHTS, YDEGEE. The length of the CDR3 is 17 residues. V gave up 0 bases and J gave up 1 base, with 16 bases separating them. CDR3 sequence: CASSLGANRAPNTEAFF. As DNA, the CDR3 is TGTGCCAGCAGCTTGGGGGCCAACAGAGCACCGAACACTGAAGCTTTCTTT.

This rearrangement joins TRBV5-4 to TRBJ2-2, with 15 bases fitting TRBD2. V trimming: 4 bases; J trimming: 7 bases; junction bases outside the gene matches: 8. The CDR3 totals 17 residues. Germline lookup yields CDR1 SGHNT and CDR2 YYREEE (reference sequence). CDR3 coding DNA: TGTGCCAGCAGCCCGGGACTAGCGGGGGGCCGTGGCGGGGAGCTGTTTTTT. The encoded protein is CASSPGLAGGRGGELFF. The whole variable domain, filled in from reference TRBV5-4 and TRBJ2-2, reads ETGVTQSPTHLIKTRGQQVTLRCSSQSGHNTVSWYQQALGQGPQFIFQYYREEENGRGNFPPRFSGLQFPNYSSELNVNALELDDSALYLCASSPGLAGGRGGELFFGEGSRLTVL.

The V gene is TRBV24-1, the J gene TRBJ2-1, with D unresolved. V shed 4 bases and J shed 6 bases, with 9 bases lying between them. Germline V gene data show CDR1 as KGHDR and CDR2 as SFDVKD. The CDR3 loop spans 13 amino acids. CDR3 sequence reads: CATSDGSFNEQFF. In DNA form, the CDR3 reads TGTGCCACCAGTGACGGTAGCTTCAATGAGCAGTTCTTC.

The V gene is TRBV10-3, the J gene TRBJ2-7; 12 nucleotides align to TRBD2. This CDR3 contains 13 residues. V shed 6 bases, J shed 6 bases, and the junction held 3 bases outside the gene matches. CDR1 is ENHRY, CDR2 SYGVKD, per germline. CDR3 nucleotide sequence: TGTGCCATCAGAACTAGCGGGGGGCCCGAGCAGTACTTC. It specifies CAIRTSGGPEQYF.

The chain uses TRBV5-1 and TRBJ2-3, with 12 bases identical to TRBD2. The CDR3 has 15 amino acids. Germline V gene data show CDR1 as SGHRS and CDR2 as YFSETQ. The V segment lost 2 bases and the J segment 4 bases; nucleotides outside the gene matches: 2. CDR3 nucleotide sequence: TGCGCCAGCAGCTTACCTAGCGGGGGGGCAGATACGCAGTATTTT. Protein: CASSLPSGGADTQYF.

The chain uses TRBV6-5 and TRBJ1-5; D is possibly TRBD1 (5 bases). The CDR3 covers 15 residues. Germline V gene sequence: CDR1 MNHEY, CDR2 SVGAGI. Trimming removed 4 bases at V and 4 bases at J, with 14 bases between. The CDR3 spells CASSSGFPRNQPQHF. In DNA form, the CDR3 reads TGTGCCAGCAGTTCAGGGTTTCCCAGGAATCAGCCCCAGCATTTT.

The rearrangement joins TRBV21-1 to TRBJ2-7; TRBD1 is the table's D call and was not checked against the DNA. TRBV21-1 is tagged as a pseudogene. The CDR3 is 18 amino acids. The CDR3 nucleotides read TGTGCCAGCAGCAAAGTGAGGGACAGGGGGCCGATCTCCTACGAGCAGTACTTC. Its protein is CASSKVRDRGPISYEQYF.

This chain connects TRBV6-5 to TRBJ1-2; the D is unclear. Trimming pared 6 bases from V and 4 bases from J, leaving 12 bases between. Germline CDR1 is MNHEY and CDR2 is SVGAGI. The CDR3 is made up of 13 amino acids. CDR3 protein: CASRSDKGYGYTF. DNA for the CDR3: TGTGCCAGCAGATCCGACAAAGGCTATGGCTACACCTTC.

The V call is TRBV10-3, the J call TRBJ1-5; D possibly corresponds to TRBD1 (5 bases). The CDR3 contains 12 residues. Germline values: CDR1 ENHRY, CDR2 SYGVKD. V was clipped by 11 bases and J by 3 bases, with 11 bases between them. For the CDR3, the DNA is TGTGCCGTCGGACAAGCCAATCAGCCCCAGCATTTT. It encodes CAVGQANQPQHF.

The genes are TRBV28 and TRBJ1-5, with D possibly being TRBD1 (6 bases). Germline V gene sequence: CDR1 MDHEN, CDR2 SYDVKM. V gave up 6 bases and J gave up 7 bases, with 13 bases separating them. The CDR3 consists of 13 residues. The CDR3 DNA is TGTGCCAGCAGCCACGACAGGATCCAGCCCCAGCATTTT. Encoded protein: CASSHDRIQPQHF.

This chain connects TRBV3-1 (or the pseudogene TRBV3-2) to TRBJ2-3, with 10 nucleotides matching TRBD2. The CDR3 length is 14 residues. The germline CDR1 and CDR2 sequences are LGHDT and YNNKEL (reference sequence). The trim removed 6 bases at V and 0 bases at J, leaving 0 bases unmatched. CDR3 region: CASRLAGSTDTQYF. As DNA, the CDR3 is TGTGCCAGCAGACTAGCGGGGAGCACAGATACGCAGTATTTT.